This passage covers 6 T cell receptor beta chains from one sample sequenced in a study of blood T cell repertoires in COVID-19. Only in-frame clones appear in the TCRdb table, and some are missing; sequencing was by immunoSEQ multiplex PCR. The repertoire includes around 69,000 clones, approximately 84% of them detected once, and approximately 8.8% sits in the top ten. Sequenced: peripheral blood. The source is a man between 45 and 60 years old with active COVID-19.

The chain employs TRBV19 and TRBJ2-3; tentatively, D is TRBD1 (7 bases). The CDR3 extends over 16 amino acids. V lost 3 bases to trimming and J lost 5 bases, with 18 bases between them. Germline CDR1 and CDR2: LNHDA and SQIVND (reference sequence). The CDR3 protein is CASSIGSRGRRDTQYF. DNA for the CDR3: TGTGCCAGTAGTATCGGGAGTAGGGGGCGCAGAGATACGCAGTATTTT.

This clone occurred a few times. The chain joins TRBV27 to TRBJ1-5; no clear D gene. V lost 4 bases, J lost 1 base, and 5 bases lay in between. The CDR3 sequence is 13 residues long. Germline values: CDR1 MNHEY, CDR2 SMNVEV (reference sequence). CDR3 nucleotide sequence: TGTGCCAGCAGTTATATGAGCAATCAGCCCCAGCATTTT. Protein: CASSYMSNQPQHF.

The chain combines TRBV12-5 with TRBJ1-1, with D hard to call. The CDR3 length is 14 residues. The V gene lost 2 bases and the J gene lost 4 bases, with 11 bases spanning the gap. Germline loops: CDR1 LGHNT, CDR2 FRNRAP. CDR3 amino acids: CASGLLSRTTEAFF. As DNA, the CDR3 is TGTGCTAGTGGTTTGTTGTCTAGAACCACTGAAGCTTTCTTT. Looking up the rest from reference TRBV12-5 and TRBJ1-1 gives the full variable domain: DARVTQTPRHKVTEMGQEVTMRCQPILGHNTVFWYRQTMMQGLELLAYFRNRAPLDDSGMPKDRFSAEMPDATLATLKIQPSEPRDSAVYFCASGLLSRTTEAFFGQGTRLTVV.

V is TRBV6-5 and J is TRBJ1-2, with D maybe TRBD1 (5 bases). The germline V gene has CDR1 MNHEY and CDR2 SVGAGI. Deletions cut 8 bases from V and 10 bases from J, with 17 bases between. The CDR3 has 12 amino acids. The CDR3 sequence: CASGLPGLLYTF. Written as DNA, the CDR3 is TGTGCCAGCGGGCTTCCGGGACTGCTCTACACCTTC.

The chain has TRBV18 and TRBJ2-7, with D tentatively TRBD1 (5 bases). The CDR3 is made up of 12 amino acids. Germline CDR1 KGHSH, CDR2 LQKENI. Trimming cost V 5 bases and J 4 bases, with 9 bases left between them. The CDR3 DNA reads TGTGCCAGCTCAGCGACAGTTTACGAGCAGTACTTC. Its protein is CASSATVYEQYF.

This clone was observed once. The chain uses TRBV5-1 and TRBJ2-5; unclear D gene. The germline V and J ends were trimmed by 5 bases and 1 base, with 9 bases remaining between them. Germline loops: CDR1 SGHRS, CDR2 YFSETQ. CDR3 size: 13 residues. The CDR3 is CASRSSLQETQYF. As DNA, the CDR3 is TGCGCCAGCAGGTCGAGCCTCCAAGAGACCCAGTACTTC.